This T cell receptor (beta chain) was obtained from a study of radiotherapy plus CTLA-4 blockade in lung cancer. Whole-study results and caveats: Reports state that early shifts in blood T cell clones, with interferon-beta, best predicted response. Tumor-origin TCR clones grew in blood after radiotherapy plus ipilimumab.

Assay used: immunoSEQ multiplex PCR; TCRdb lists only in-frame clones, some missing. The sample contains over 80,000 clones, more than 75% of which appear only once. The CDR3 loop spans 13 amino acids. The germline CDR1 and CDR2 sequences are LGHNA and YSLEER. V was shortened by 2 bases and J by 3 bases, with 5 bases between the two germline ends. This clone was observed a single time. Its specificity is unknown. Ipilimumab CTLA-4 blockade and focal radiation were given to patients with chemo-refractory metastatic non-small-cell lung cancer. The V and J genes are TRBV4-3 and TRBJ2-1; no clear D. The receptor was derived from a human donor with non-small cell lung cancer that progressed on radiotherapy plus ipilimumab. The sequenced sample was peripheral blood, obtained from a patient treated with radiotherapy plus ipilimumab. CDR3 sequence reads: CASSQLGYNEQFF. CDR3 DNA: TGCGCCAGCAGCCAACTGGGCTACAATGAGCAGTTCTTC.